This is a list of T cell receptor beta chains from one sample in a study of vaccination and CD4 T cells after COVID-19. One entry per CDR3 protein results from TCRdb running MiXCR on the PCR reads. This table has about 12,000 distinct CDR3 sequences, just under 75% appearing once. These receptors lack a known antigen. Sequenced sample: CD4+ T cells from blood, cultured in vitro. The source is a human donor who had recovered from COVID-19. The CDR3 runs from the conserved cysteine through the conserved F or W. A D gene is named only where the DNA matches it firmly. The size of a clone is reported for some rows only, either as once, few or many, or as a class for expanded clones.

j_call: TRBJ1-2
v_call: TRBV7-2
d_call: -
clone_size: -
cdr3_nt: TGTGCCAGCAGCACCCCGGGAAAGGTGCATGGCTACACCTTC
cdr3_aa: CASSTPGKVHGYTF

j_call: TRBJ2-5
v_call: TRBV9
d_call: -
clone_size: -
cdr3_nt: TGTGCCAGCAGCCCCCGACAGGCTTCCCAAGAGACCCAGTACTTC
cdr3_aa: CASSPRQASQETQYF

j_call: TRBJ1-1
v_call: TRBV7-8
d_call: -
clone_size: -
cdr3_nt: TGTGCCAGCAGCCCCCGCCCGGGGGGGACGAACACTGAAGCTTTCTTT
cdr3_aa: CASSPRPGGTNTEAFF

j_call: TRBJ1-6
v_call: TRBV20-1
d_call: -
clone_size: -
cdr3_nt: TGCAGTGCTAGGCAGGGCGACAGAGATAATTCACCCCTCCACTTT
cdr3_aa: CSARQGDRDNSPLHF

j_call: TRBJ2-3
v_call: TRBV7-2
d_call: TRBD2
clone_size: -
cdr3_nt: TGTGCCAGCCAAACTGTAGCGGGAGGGAGGGGAGATACGCAGTATTTT
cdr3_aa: CASQTVAGGRGDTQYF

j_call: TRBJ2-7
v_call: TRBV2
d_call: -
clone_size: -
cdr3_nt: TGTGCCAGCAGTGTAAGCTCCACCTACGAGCAGTACTTC
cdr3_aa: CASSVSSTYEQYF

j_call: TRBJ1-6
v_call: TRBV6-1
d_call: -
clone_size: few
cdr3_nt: TGTGCCGCTTCGGGACGGGTAAATTCACCCCTCCACTTT
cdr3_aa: CAASGRVNSPLHF

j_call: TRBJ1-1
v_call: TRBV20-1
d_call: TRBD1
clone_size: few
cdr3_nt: TGCAGGGTCCGTCCGAGAGGACGGGACAGGGACACTGAAGCTTTCTTT
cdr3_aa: CRVRPRGRDRDTEAFF

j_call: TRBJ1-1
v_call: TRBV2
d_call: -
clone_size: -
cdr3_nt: TGTGCCAGCATCAAGAACGTCGACAGGGAAGCTTTCTTT
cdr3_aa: CASIKNVDREAFF

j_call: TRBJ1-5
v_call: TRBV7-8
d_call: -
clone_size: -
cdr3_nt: TGTGCCAGCAGCTTAGAGGGACGGAGCAATCAGCCCCAGCATTTT
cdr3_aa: CASSLEGRSNQPQHF

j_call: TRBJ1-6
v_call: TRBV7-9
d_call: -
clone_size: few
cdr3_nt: TGTGCCAGCAGCTTAGTGGCGGGACACGGAGGATTTTCACCCCTCCACTTT
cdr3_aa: CASSLVAGHGGFSPLHF

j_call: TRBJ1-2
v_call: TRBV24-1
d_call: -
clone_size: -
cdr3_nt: TGTGCCACCAGCCGAGGCTCTGGCTACACCTTC
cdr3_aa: CATSRGSGYTF

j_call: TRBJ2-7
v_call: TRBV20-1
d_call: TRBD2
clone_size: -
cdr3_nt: TGCAGTGCTAGGTATAGCGGGAGAATTGACGAGCAGTACTTC
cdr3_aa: CSARYSGRIDEQYF

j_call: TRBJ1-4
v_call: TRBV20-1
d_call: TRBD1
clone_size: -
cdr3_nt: TGCAGTGCTAGCAGGGGGCCCCAACAAGGGGAAAAACTGTTTTTT
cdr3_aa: CSASRGPQQGEKLFF

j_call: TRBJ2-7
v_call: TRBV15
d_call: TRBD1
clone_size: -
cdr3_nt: TGTGCCACCAGCAGAGATCGCGACAACCTACCGGGACAGGCAACCTACGAGCAGTACTTC
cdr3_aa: CATSRDRDNLPGQATYEQYF

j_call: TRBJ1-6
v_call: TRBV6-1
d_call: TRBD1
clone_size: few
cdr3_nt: TGTGCCAGCACCAAATGGAGGGGGACAGGAGCTTCACCCCTCCACTTT
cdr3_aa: CASTKWRGTGASPLHF

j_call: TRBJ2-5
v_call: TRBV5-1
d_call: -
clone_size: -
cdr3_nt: TGCGCCAGCAGCCCGGTCACTAGCCGGGAGACCCAGTACTTC
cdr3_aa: CASSPVTSRETQYF

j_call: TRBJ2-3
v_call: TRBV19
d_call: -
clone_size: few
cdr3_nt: TGTGCCAGTAGTATTAAACGGGGTGCTACAGATACGCAGTATTTT
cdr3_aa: CASSIKRGATDTQYF

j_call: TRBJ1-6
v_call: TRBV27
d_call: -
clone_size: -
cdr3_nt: TGTGCCAGCAGCCAGAGGCAGGGGCCGAATTCACCCCTCCACTTT
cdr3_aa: CASSQRQGPNSPLHF

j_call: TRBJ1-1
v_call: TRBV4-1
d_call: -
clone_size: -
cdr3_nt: TGCGCCAGCAGCCAAGGCCGTGCGATGGGGAGAGAAACTGAAGCTTTCTTT
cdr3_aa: CASSQGRAMGRETEAFF

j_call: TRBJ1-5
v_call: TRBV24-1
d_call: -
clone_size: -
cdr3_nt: TGTGCCACCAGTCCGTCACACGGTAGCAATCAGCCCCAGCATTTT
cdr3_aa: CATSPSHGSNQPQHF

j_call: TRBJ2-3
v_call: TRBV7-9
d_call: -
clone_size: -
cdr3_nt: TGTGCCAGCAGCTCCGCGGGAAGCACAGATACGCAGTATTTT
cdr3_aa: CASSSAGSTDTQYF

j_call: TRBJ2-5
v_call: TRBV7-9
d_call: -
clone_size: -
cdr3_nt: TGTGCCAGCAGCCGGGGGCATGGAGAGACCCAGTACTTC
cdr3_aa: CASSRGHGETQYF

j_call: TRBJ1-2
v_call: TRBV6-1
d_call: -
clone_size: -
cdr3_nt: TGTGCCAGCAGAGCCACAGCCTCCTACGGCTACACCTTC
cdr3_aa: CASRATASYGYTF

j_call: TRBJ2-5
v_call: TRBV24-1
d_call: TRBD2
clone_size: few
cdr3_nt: TGTGCCACCAGTGCCGGGTCGGGACTAGCTTTAGAGACCCAGTACTTC
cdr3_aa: CATSAGSGLALETQYF